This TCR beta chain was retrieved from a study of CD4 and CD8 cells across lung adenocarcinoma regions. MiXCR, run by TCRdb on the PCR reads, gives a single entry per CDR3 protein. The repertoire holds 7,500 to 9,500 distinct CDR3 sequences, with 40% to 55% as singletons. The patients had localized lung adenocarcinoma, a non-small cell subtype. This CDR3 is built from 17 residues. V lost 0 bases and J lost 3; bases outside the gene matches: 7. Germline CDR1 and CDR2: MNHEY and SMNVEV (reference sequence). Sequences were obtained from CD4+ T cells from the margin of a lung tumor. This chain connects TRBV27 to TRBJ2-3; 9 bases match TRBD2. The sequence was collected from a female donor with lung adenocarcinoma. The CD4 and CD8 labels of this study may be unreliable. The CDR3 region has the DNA TGTGCCAGCAGTTTATCGATCGCGGGAGGGCCAACAGATACGCAGTATTTT. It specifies CASSLSIAGGPTDTQYF.